The 14 T cell receptor beta chains reported below all come from one sample, sequenced in a study of T cell responses to AZD1222 COVID-19 vaccine. Data came from immunoSEQ multiplex PCR; TCRdb stores just in-frame clones and leaves some out. There are under 250,000 clones in the sample; 93% occur only once, and roughly 1% lies in the top ten. The sample here was peripheral blood, taken on day 0 of MenACWY control vaccination. These receptors were taken from an adult in good health.

The CDR3 here is CASSGDRGFGYTF. The CDR3 region has the DNA TGCGCCAGCAGCGGGGACAGGGGATTTGGCTACACCTTC. This sequence joins TRBV10-1 and TRBJ1-2, with 10 nucleotides matching TRBD1. Germline CDR1 WNHNN, CDR2 SYGVQD (reference sequence). The CDR3 covers 13 residues. Losses at the gene ends were 6 bases for V and 7 bases for J; bases not matched to a gene: 5.

The chain joins TRBV30 to TRBJ2-5, with D tentatively TRBD2 (6 bases). Trimming took 0 bases from V and 5 from J, leaving 10 bases between them. The V gene's germline CDR1 is GTSNPN and CDR2 SVGIG (reference sequence). The CDR3 has 13 residues. CDR3 amino acids: CAWSVSGRETQYF. For the CDR3, the DNA is TGTGCCTGGAGTGTTTCGGGGAGGGAGACCCAGTACTTC.

The V call is TRBV2, the J call TRBJ1-2; 7 nucleotides align to TRBD1. V was pared by 7 bases and J by 7 bases, with 9 bases of the junction left unmatched. Germline V gene data show CDR1 as SNHLY and CDR2 as FYNNEI. The CDR3 length is 13 residues. CDR3: CASIRGGTVGYTF. The DNA of the CDR3 is TGTGCCAGCATTCGGGGAGGGACAGTTGGCTACACCTTC.

The V call is TRBV6-5, the J call TRBJ1-5; the D gene is possibly TRBD1 (5 bases). Trimming removed 4 bases from V and 5 bases from J, with 9 bases in between. In germline, CDR1 is MNHEY, CDR2 SVGAGI. The CDR3 is 13 residues long. The CDR3 coding sequence is TGTGCCAGCAGTTTACAGACAGATCAGCCCCAGCATTTT. Translation: CASSLQTDQPQHF.

The chain combines TRBV28 with TRBJ1-1; possible D gene TRBD1, 5 bases. This CDR3 has 11 residues. CDR1 and CDR2 (germline): MDHEN, SYDVKM. The V end lost 4 bases, the J end lost 11 bases, and 11 bases lay between the germline ends. CDR3 coding DNA: TGTGCCAGCAGTTGGTCCTCAGGGGCTTTCTTT. Its translation is CASSWSSGAFF. Full variable domain (remainder filled in from reference TRBV28 and TRBJ1-1): DVKVTQSSRYLVKRTGEKVFLECVQDMDHENMFWYRQDPGLGLRLIYFSYDVKMKEKGDIPEGYSVSREKKERFSLILESASTNQTSMYLCASSWSSGAFFGQGTRLTVV.

The chain recombines TRBV6-6 with TRBJ1-1; 7 bases line up with TRBD1. This CDR3 is built from 15 residues. CDR1 is MNHNY, CDR2 SVGAGI, per germline (reference sequence). Unmatched junction bases numbered 12, after V lost 6 bases and J lost 5 bases. In nucleotides, the CDR3 is TGTGCCAGCAGCCCGCGGCGCACAGGGGAGACTGAAGCTTTCTTT. This encodes CASSPRRTGETEAFF.

The rearrangement links TRBV7-9 to TRBJ2-7; D may be TRBD2 (5 bases). The CDR3 length is 15 residues. V was pared by 1 base and J by 2 bases, with 12 bases between. CDR1 and CDR2 (germline): SEHNR, FQNEAQ (reference sequence). CDR3 DNA: TGTGCCAGCAGCTTAGGGGCAGGAGGAGCCTACGAGCAGTACTTC. Protein sequence: CASSLGAGGAYEQYF.

The rearrangement links TRBV19 to TRBJ1-2; 9 bases line up with TRBD1. Looked up from germline, CDR1 is LNHDA and CDR2 is SQIVND (reference sequence). The CDR3 loop spans 17 amino acids. J was trimmed by 2 bases and V by 3 bases; bases with no gene match: 10. The CDR3 region has the DNA TGTGCCAGTAGTATTCCCCCGGGACAGGGCCAGAACTATGGCTACACCTTC. It encodes CASSIPPGQGQNYGYTF.

The chain joins TRBV6-5 to TRBJ1-4, with D maybe TRBD1 (5 bases). The ends were cut back, 0 bases at V and 5 bases at J, with 10 bases in the middle. The CDR3 extends over 15 amino acids. The V gene's germline CDR1 is MNHEY and CDR2 SVGAGI. In DNA, the CDR3 is TGTGCCAGCAGTTACTCGGGGGAGACCAATGAAAAACTGTTTTTT. Residues: CASSYSGETNEKLFF.

This chain links TRBV7-2 with TRBJ1-1; D might be TRBD1 (6 bases). This CDR3 has 16 amino acids. The V and J ends lost 5 bases and 1 base respectively, with 17 bases between them. Germline-derived CDR1 and CDR2 are SGHTA and FQGNSA. The CDR3 sequence: CASSTAVDSSNTEAFF. As DNA, the CDR3 is TGTGCCAGCAGCACCGCCGTGGACAGCTCGAACACTGAAGCTTTCTTT.

V usage is TRBV29-1 and J usage is TRBJ1-1; D is perhaps TRBD1 (5 bases). This CDR3 is 13 amino acids long. V lost 6 bases to trimming and J lost 7 bases, with 18 bases between them. Per the germline V gene, CDR1 is SQVTM and CDR2 is ANQGSEA. CDR3 sequence reads: CSVWESGGNEAFF. The CDR3 nucleotides read TGCAGCGTGTGGGAATCCGGGGGTAATGAAGCTTTCTTT.

The V and J genes are TRBV7-8 and TRBJ2-5; D not certain. This CDR3 is built from 11 residues. Per germline, CDR1 SGHVS and CDR2 FQNEAQ. Trimming left V 5 bases short and J 10 bases short, with 11 bases between. The chain's CDR3 is CASSPLGFQYF. Written as DNA, the CDR3 is TGTGCCAGCAGCCCCCTCGGATTCCAGTACTTC.

The V gene is TRBV5-1, the J gene TRBJ1-1; D is unresolved. The CDR3 runs 14 residues. The germline CDR1 and CDR2 sequences are SGHRS and YFSETQ. Trimming pared 3 bases from V and 0 bases from J, leaving 9 bases between. The CDR3 loop is CASSSPGLNTEAFF. As DNA, the CDR3 is TGCGCCAGCAGCTCTCCGGGCCTGAACACTGAAGCTTTCTTT.

The chain links TRBV10-3 to TRBJ2-7; possibly TRBD2 for D (5 bases). Trimming cost V 6 bases and J 7 bases, with 19 bases left between them. In germline, CDR1 is ENHRY, CDR2 SYGVKD. The CDR3 spans 14 residues. CDR3 bases: TGTGCCATCAGCGCTAGCTCCCCTCCGAAGGAGCAGTACTTC. Translated, it gives CAISASSPPKEQYF.